These 26 T cell receptor beta chains share one sample of origin, sequenced in a study of blood T cell repertoires in COVID-19. The method was immunoSEQ multiplex PCR; TCRdb's version includes in-frame clones alone and lacks a portion of them. Of 130,000 or so clones listed, 80% to 90% are singletons. Source material: peripheral blood. These receptors originate from a woman aged 55-69 years with acute or convalescent COVID-19.

The genes are TRBV7-8 and TRBJ1-5; no firm D call. CDR1 and CDR2 from the germline V gene are SGHVS and FQNEAQ. Trimming took off 3 bases at V and 3 bases at J, with 9 bases between the two ends. The CDR3 length is 14 residues. This CDR3 is CASSFWQDNQPQHF. CDR3 nucleotides: TGTGCCAGCAGCTTTTGGCAGGACAATCAGCCCCAGCATTTT. Looking up the rest from reference TRBV7-8 and TRBJ1-5 gives the full variable domain: GAGVSQSPRYKVAKRGQDVALRCDPISGHVSLFWYQQALGQGPEFLTYFQNEAQLDKSGLPSDRFFAERPEGSVSTLKIQRTQQEDSAVYLCASSFWQDNQPQHFGDGTRLSIL.

This chain links TRBV3-1 (or the pseudogene TRBV3-2) with TRBJ1-3; TRBD1 matches 11 bases. The CDR3 covers 19 residues. The germline CDR1 and CDR2 sequences are LGHDT and YNNKEL (reference sequence). V shed 1 base and J 3 bases; nucleotides not matched to a gene: 11. The DNA of the CDR3 is TGTGCCAGCAGCCAAGTTGGCGTCGGACAGGGGGCGTTTGGAAACACCATATATTTT. It is translated as CASSQVGVGQGAFGNTIYF.

This chain links TRBV21-1 with TRBJ2-1; the table's D call, TRBD2, has no DNA check behind it. TRBV21-1 is labeled a pseudogene. The CDR3 has 20 amino acids. The CDR3 loop is CASSTSPGLADISTYNEQFF. CDR3 in DNA: TGTGCCAGCAGCACAAGTCCGGGACTAGCGGACATCTCTACCTACAATGAGCAGTTCTTC.

The genes are TRBV19 and TRBJ1-5, with 12 bases aligning to TRBD1. The CDR3 is 15 residues long. Germline V gene data show CDR1 as LNHDA and CDR2 as SQIVND (reference sequence). The V segment lost 7 bases and the J segment 5 bases; nucleotides outside the gene matches: 6. The CDR3 sequence: CASIGTGGADQPQHF. The CDR3 DNA reads as TGTGCCAGTATTGGGACAGGGGGCGCGGATCAGCCCCAGCATTTT.

The chain recombines TRBV7-2 with TRBJ2-5, with 8 bases matching TRBD1. CDR3 length: 14 residues. Germline CDR1 reads SGHTA; CDR2 reads FQGNSA. The J segment lost 4 bases and the V segment lost 1 base, leaving 2 bases of the junction unmatched. The CDR3, as DNA: TGTGCCAGCAGCTTAGATCAGGGGGCAGAGACCCAGTACTTC. It encodes CASSLDQGAETQYF.

The rearrangement uses TRBV29-1 and TRBJ1-2; 7 nucleotides line up with TRBD1. V trimming: 3 bases; J trimming: 5 bases; junction bases outside the gene matches: 9. The CDR3 length is 14 residues. Germline CDR1 is SQVTM and CDR2 is ANQGSEA. CDR3 nucleotides: TGCAGCGTTGACCCCGCAGGGGGAAGGTATGGCTACACCTTC. Protein: CSVDPAGGRYGYTF.

This sequence joins TRBV12-3 or TRBV12-4 and TRBJ2-7; 8 bases agree with TRBD1. This CDR3 region has 13 residues. Losses at the gene ends were 6 bases for V and 5 bases for J; bases not matched to a gene: 6. CDR3 protein: CASSRQGWHEQYF. The CDR3 DNA reads TGTGCCAGCAGCAGACAGGGGTGGCACGAGCAGTACTTC.

The J gene is TRBJ1-2, the V gene TRBV7-2, with 8 bases lining up with TRBD1. CDR1 and CDR2 from the germline V gene are SGHTA and FQGNSA. Trimming removed 1 base from V and 8 bases from J; junction bases left unmatched: 9. There are 15 residues in the CDR3. The CDR3 sequence is CASSLVSGGRGGYTF. The CDR3 nucleotides are TGTGCCAGCAGCTTAGTGTCAGGGGGCAGGGGAGGCTACACCTTC.

This chain joins TRBV6-2 or TRBV6-3 and TRBJ1-2, with D possibly matching TRBD1 (6 bases). The V gene's germline CDR1 is MNHEY and CDR2 SVGEGT. This CDR3 region has 12 residues. V shed 5 bases and J shed 4 bases, with 8 bases lying between them. The CDR3 DNA reads as TGTGCCAGCAGTGGACAGACCTATGGCTACACCTTC. Amino acids: CASSGQTYGYTF.

The rearrangement joins TRBV6-5 to TRBJ1-3, with TRBD1 matching over 7 bases. V lost 10 bases to trimming and J lost 4 bases; unmatched junction nucleotides: 7. Germline CDR1 and CDR2: MNHEY and SVGAGI. CDR3 length: 13 residues. CDR3 in amino acids: CATETGSGNTIYF. The CDR3 DNA reads as TGTGCCACCGAGACAGGGTCCGGAAACACCATATATTTT.

The gene calls are TRBV9 and TRBJ1-1; the D is unclear. Trimming shortened V by 4 bases and J by 2 bases, and 12 bases separated the two germline ends. CDR3 size: 14 residues. Germline V lookup: CDR1 SGDLS, CDR2 YYNGEE. CDR3 coding DNA: TGTGCCAGCAGCTACTACGGAGACAACACTGAAGCTTTCTTT. This encodes CASSYYGDNTEAFF. Using reference TRBV9 and TRBJ1-1 for the parts outside the CDR3, the full variable domain is DSGVTQTPKHLITATGQRVTLRCSPRSGDLSVYWYQQSLDQGLQFLIQYYNGEERAKGNILERFSAQQFPDLHSELNLSSLELGDSALYFCASSYYGDNTEAFFGQGTRLTVV.

J is TRBJ1-1 and V is TRBV7-6; no firm D call. Trimming stripped 1 base from V and 6 bases from J, with 12 bases between. Per the germline V gene, CDR1 is SGHVS and CDR2 is FNYEAQ. This CDR3 spans 14 amino acids. The CDR3: CASSLDGGQAEAFF. CDR3 nucleotide sequence: TGTGCCAGCAGCTTAGATGGAGGGCAGGCTGAAGCTTTCTTT.

The V call is TRBV7-2, the J call TRBJ1-6, with D maybe TRBD1 (5 bases). V was shortened by 6 bases and J by 11 bases, with 17 bases between the two germline ends. The V gene's germline CDR1 is SGHTA and CDR2 FQGNSA. The CDR3 has 14 residues. The CDR3 region has the DNA TGTGCCAGCAGTCAGGGTCTAGGTTATGCACCCCTCCACTTT. Translating gives CASSQGLGYAPLHF.

This chain connects TRBV3-1 (or the pseudogene TRBV3-2) to TRBJ1-1; 8 bases agree with TRBD1. The CDR3 runs to 14 residues. The trim removed 6 bases at V and 4 bases at J, leaving 7 bases unmatched. Germline lookup yields CDR1 LGHDT and CDR2 YNNKEL (reference sequence). The CDR3 DNA is TGTGCCAGCAGTGGGGGCAGGGGGCCCACTGAAGCTTTCTTT. Translated: CASSGGRGPTEAFF.

The chain recombines TRBV11-2 with TRBJ2-5, with D possibly matching TRBD2 (6 bases). V was clipped by 5 bases and J by 5 bases, with 18 bases between them. The CDR3 is made up of 15 amino acids. Looked up from germline, CDR1 is SGHAT and CDR2 is FQNNGV. Here the CDR3 reads CASSPQYGGVETQYF. CDR3 coding DNA: TGTGCCAGCAGCCCGCAGTACGGGGGAGTGGAGACCCAGTACTTC.

This clone was picked up a small number of times. The genes are TRBV12-2 and TRBJ2-3; the D call of TRBD1 is as the table states it, not checked on the DNA. TRBV12-2 is a pseudogene. The CDR3 is made up of 17 amino acids. The chain's CDR3 is CATKGVGFKFLTDTQYF. The CDR3 nucleotides read TGTGCAACCAAGGGGGTTGGCTTCAAATTCCTCACAGATACGCAGTATTTT.

V usage is TRBV6-4 and J usage is TRBJ1-1; D is possibly TRBD1 (6 bases). V was cut by 7 bases and J by 4 bases, with 16 bases left in between. CDR3 length equals 14 residues. In germline, CDR1 is MRHNA, CDR2 SNTAGT. The CDR3 coding sequence is TGTGCCAGCACGGTTCGGCAGGGGAGCACTGAAGCTTTCTTT. This translates into CASTVRQGSTEAFF.

The J gene is TRBJ1-2, the V gene TRBV7-2; 9 bases match TRBD1. V shed 5 bases and J 8 bases; nucleotides not matched to a gene: 6. CDR3 length: 13 residues. CDR1 and CDR2 (germline): SGHTA, FQGNSA. The CDR3 bases are TGTGCCAGCAGCCAGGGACAGGGCGGCGGCTACACCTTC. This gives the protein CASSQGQGGGYTF.

The genes are TRBV5-1 and TRBJ2-1; 13 nucleotides agree with TRBD2. In germline, CDR1 is SGHRS, CDR2 YFSETQ. Trimming removed 4 bases from V and 4 bases from J; junction bases left unmatched: 8. The CDR3 runs to 17 residues. The CDR3 spells CASSVGLAGVLYNEQFF. The DNA for the CDR3 is TGCGCCAGCAGCGTCGGACTAGCGGGGGTTCTTTACAATGAGCAGTTCTTC.

This sequence joins TRBV5-1 and TRBJ2-7; 7 nucleotides agree with TRBD1. Germline V CDR1 and CDR2: SGHRS, YFSETQ. The ends lost 0 bases at V and 0 bases at J; junction bases unmatched: 18. The CDR3 length is 20 residues. The DNA for the CDR3 is TGCGCCAGCAGCTTGGAAAGAGGGGGCCAGGCATTCCCGAGCTCCTACGAGCAGTACTTC. Encoded protein: CASSLERGGQAFPSSYEQYF.

This clone was recorded once. This chain uses TRBV4-3 with TRBJ2-7; 7 bases match TRBD1. The CDR3 contains 13 residues. Germline trimming cut 3 bases from V and 6 bases from J; bases unmatched to any gene: 5. Germline lookup yields CDR1 LGHNA and CDR2 YSLEER. CDR3 coding DNA: TGCGCCAGCAGCCACTCGACAGGGTCCGAGCAGTACTTC. Amino acid sequence: CASSHSTGSEQYF.

The chain uses TRBV18 and TRBJ1-4, with D uncertain. V shed 4 bases and J shed 4 bases, with 13 bases lying between them. CDR1 is KGHSH, CDR2 LQKENI, per germline. CDR3 length: 15 residues. The CDR3 sequence: CASSRAAAHNEKLFF. The CDR3 DNA reads as TGTGCCAGCTCACGGGCAGCGGCCCATAATGAAAAACTGTTTTTT.

The chain has TRBV7-9 and TRBJ1-2; 7 bases fit TRBD1. This CDR3 contains 13 residues. After removal of 5 bases from V and 4 bases from J, the junction contained 4 bases not matched to a gene. In germline, CDR1 is SEHNR, CDR2 FQNEAQ (reference sequence). CDR3: CASSPGQVYGYTF. The CDR3 DNA reads TGTGCCAGCAGCCCCGGACAGGTCTATGGCTACACCTTC.

The chain uses TRBV9 and TRBJ2-2; D unclear. The CDR3 is 11 amino acids. V shed 3 bases and J shed 8 bases, with 5 bases lying between them. The V gene's germline CDR1 is SGDLS and CDR2 YYNGEE. The DNA of the CDR3 is TGTGCCAGCAGCGGCGATGGGGAGCTGTTTTTT. Translating it yields CASSGDGELFF. Combining the CDR3 with reference TRBV9 and TRBJ2-2 gives the whole variable domain DSGVTQTPKHLITATGQRVTLRCSPRSGDLSVYWYQQSLDQGLQFLIQYYNGEERAKGNILERFSAQQFPDLHSELNLSSLELGDSALYFCASSGDGELFFGEGSRLTVL.

This sequence joins TRBV19 and TRBJ2-4; D is possibly TRBD2 (6 bases). In germline, CDR1 is LNHDA, CDR2 SQIVND (reference sequence). The CDR3 loop spans 14 amino acids. Trimming removed 3 bases at V and 0 bases at J, with 6 bases between. CDR3 nucleotides: TGTGCCAGTAGTATGGGGGGAGCCAAAAACATTCAGTACTTC. Its translation is CASSMGGAKNIQYF.

This clone was recorded once. This chain uses TRBV18 with TRBJ1-1; D is ambiguous. V shed 0 bases and J shed 4 bases, with 18 bases lying between them. The CDR3 has 17 residues. Germline loops: CDR1 KGHSH, CDR2 LQKENI. DNA for the CDR3: TGTGCCAGCTCACCACCGGGATGGGAAGGAGCGGGCACTGAAGCTTTCTTT. Translation: CASSPPGWEGAGTEAFF.